The clone carrying this TCR beta chain was recorded once. How the authors handled the data: For nucleated cells, counts were estimated from reference gene primer amplification. TCRdb keeps only in-frame clones here, not all; method: immunoSEQ multiplex PCR. Clonal size and the V and J genes are those of that table, whereas D and trimming came from the DNA. The table lists 250,000 to 350,000 clones, approximately 90% of them singletons. These data come from a study of blood T cell repertoires in COVID-19. About the research overall: From the United States, Italy and Spain came samples of acute and convalescent COVID-19.

Participant age was 18 to 89 years, and participants resided in 24 US areas. Which cohort a participant joined came from the clinical history participants gave. This CDR3 contains 15 residues. The ends were cut back, 2 bases at V and 5 bases at J, with 13 bases in the middle. CDR1 and CDR2 from the germline V gene are SGHAT and FQNNGV. This receptor was taken from a woman aged 55-69 years in a cohort exposed to, infected with or recovered from COVID-19 (not recorded which). The sequenced sample was PBMCs or T cells enriched from blood (not recorded which). The V and J genes are TRBV11-2 and TRBJ2-1; D gene ambiguous. CDR3 sequence (DNA): TGTGCCAGCAGCTTATTTGGGCTCCCAAACAATGAGCAGTTCTTC. Amino acids: CASSLFGLPNNEQFF.